This TCR beta chain emerged from a study of cytomegalovirus exposure and HLA in healthy donors. Study-level information: Drawn from HLA-typed donors, 65 million to 100 million unique TCRs were held in an early data release.

Amplification used 60 Vbeta primers and 13 Jbeta primers. As processed by the authors: Later analysis identified 88 million or so unique TCR beta chains, about 10 million shared. TCRdb's copy holds only in-frame clones and misses some; the assay was immunoSEQ multiplex PCR. That table gives V, J and clone size, and the DNA gave D and trimming. The sample yields 100,000 to 150,000 clones, 65% to 80% seen once. Note on this clone: Its matching antigen is unknown.

The study, taken as a whole, reports: When presence/absence was analysed, sequencing depth was taken to be roughly uniform across donors.

The CDR3 length is 12 residues. From germline, CDR1 is MNHEY and CDR2 SVGAGI. The V and J ends lost 2 bases and 6 bases respectively, with 2 bases between them. The sequenced material came from PBMCs. The chain has TRBV6-5 and TRBJ1-6; D gene unclear. The sequence was collected from a man aged 30 to 39 in good health and CMV-seronegative. CDR3 in DNA: TGTGCCAGCAGTTACCGTAATTCACCCCTCCACTTT. This codes for CASSYRNSPLHF.